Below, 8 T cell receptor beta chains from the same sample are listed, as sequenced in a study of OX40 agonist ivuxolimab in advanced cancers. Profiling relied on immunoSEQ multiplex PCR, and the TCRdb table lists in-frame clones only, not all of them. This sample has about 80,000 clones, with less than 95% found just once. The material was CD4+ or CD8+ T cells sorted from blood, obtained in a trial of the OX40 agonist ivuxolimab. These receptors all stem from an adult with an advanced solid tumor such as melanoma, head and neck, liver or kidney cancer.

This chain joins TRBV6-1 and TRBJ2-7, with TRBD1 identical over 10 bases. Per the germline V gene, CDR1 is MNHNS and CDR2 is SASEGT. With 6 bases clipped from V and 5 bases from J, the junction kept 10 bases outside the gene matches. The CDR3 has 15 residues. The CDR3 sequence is CASRPVDRGSHEQYF. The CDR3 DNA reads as TGTGCCAGCAGACCAGTGGACAGGGGGTCCCACGAGCAGTACTTC.

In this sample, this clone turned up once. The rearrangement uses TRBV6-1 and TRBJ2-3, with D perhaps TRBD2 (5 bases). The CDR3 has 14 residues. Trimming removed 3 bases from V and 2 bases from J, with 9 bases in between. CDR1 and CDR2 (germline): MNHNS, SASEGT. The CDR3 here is CASSDGVHTDTQYF. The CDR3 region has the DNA TGTGCCAGCAGTGACGGGGTCCACACAGATACGCAGTATTTT.

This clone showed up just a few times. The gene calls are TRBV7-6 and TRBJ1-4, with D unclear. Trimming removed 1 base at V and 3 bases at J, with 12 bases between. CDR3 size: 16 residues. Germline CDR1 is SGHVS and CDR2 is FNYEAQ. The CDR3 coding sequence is TGTGCCAGCAGCTTAGGGGTTACGCCTTCTAATGAAAAACTGTTTTTT. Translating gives CASSLGVTPSNEKLFF.

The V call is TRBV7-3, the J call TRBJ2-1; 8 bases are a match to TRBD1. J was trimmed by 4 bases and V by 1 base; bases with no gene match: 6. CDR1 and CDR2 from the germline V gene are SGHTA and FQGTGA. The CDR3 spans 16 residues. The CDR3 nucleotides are TGTGCCAGCAGCTTAAATCAGGGGGCGGGATACAATGAGCAGTTCTTC. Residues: CASSLNQGAGYNEQFF.

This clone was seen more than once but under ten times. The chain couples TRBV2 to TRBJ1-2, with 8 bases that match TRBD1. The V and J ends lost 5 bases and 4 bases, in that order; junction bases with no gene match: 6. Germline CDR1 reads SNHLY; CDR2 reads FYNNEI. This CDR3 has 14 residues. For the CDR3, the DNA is TGTGCCAGCAGTCCCGGACAGGGAGTCTATGGCTACACCTTC. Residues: CASSPGQGVYGYTF. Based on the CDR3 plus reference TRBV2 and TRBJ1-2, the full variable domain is EPEVTQTPSHQVTQMGQEVILRCVPISNHLYFYWYRQILGQKVEFLVSFYNNEISEKSEIFDDQFSVERPDGSNFTLKIRSTKLEDSAMYFCASSPGQGVYGYTFGSGTRLTVV.

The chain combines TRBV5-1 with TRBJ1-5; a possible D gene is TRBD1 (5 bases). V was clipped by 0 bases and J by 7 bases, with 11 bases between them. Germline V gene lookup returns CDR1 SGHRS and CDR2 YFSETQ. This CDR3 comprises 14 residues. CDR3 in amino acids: CASSLEGTGQPQHF. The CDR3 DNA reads TGCGCCAGCAGCTTGGAAGGGACGGGGCAGCCCCAGCATTTT.

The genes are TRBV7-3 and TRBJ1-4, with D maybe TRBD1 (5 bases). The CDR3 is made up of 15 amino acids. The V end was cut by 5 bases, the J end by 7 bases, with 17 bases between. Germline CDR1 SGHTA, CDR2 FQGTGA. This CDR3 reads CASSQSPHGGEKLFF. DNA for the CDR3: TGTGCCAGCAGCCAGAGCCCGCACGGGGGTGAAAAACTGTTTTTT.

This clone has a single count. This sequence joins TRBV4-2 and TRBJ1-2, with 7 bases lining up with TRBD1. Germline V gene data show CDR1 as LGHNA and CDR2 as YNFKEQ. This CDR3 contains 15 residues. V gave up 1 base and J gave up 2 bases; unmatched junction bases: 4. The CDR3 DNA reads TGTGCCAGCAGCCAAGGACAGGGAATAAACTATGGCTACACCTTC. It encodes CASSQGQGINYGYTF.